The 21 T cell receptor beta chains given below trace back to one sample, sequenced in a study of OX40 agonist ivuxolimab in advanced cancers. Assay: immunoSEQ multiplex PCR; the TCRdb copy retains only in-frame clones and omits some. The table has about 70,000 clones, approximately 78% seen once. The sample was CD4+ or CD8+ T cells sorted from blood, taken in a trial of the OX40 agonist ivuxolimab. The source is an adult with an advanced solid tumor such as melanoma, head and neck, liver or kidney cancer.

The V and J genes are TRBV11-2 and TRBJ2-3, with a weak D call TRBD2 (7 bases). V lost 4 bases and J 4 bases, leaving 15 bases between the germline ends. Germline CDR1 SGHAT, CDR2 FQNNGV. This CDR3 is built from 15 residues. The DNA of the CDR3 is TGTGCCAGCAGCTCCGGGGGGCCTAGATCAGATACGCAGTATTTT. It encodes CASSSGGPRSDTQYF.

CDR3 region: CASSSGTGGNEKLFF. Here the CDR3 DNA reads TGTGCCAGCTCATCCGGGACAGGGGGCAATGAAAAACTGTTTTTT. J is TRBJ1-4 and V is TRBV18; 12 bases are a match to TRBD1. Trimming removed 5 bases from V and 5 bases from J; junction bases left unmatched: 3. The CDR3 length is 15 residues. Germline V gene data show CDR1 as KGHSH and CDR2 as LQKENI.

This chain joins TRBV5-5 and TRBJ1-1; D is undetermined. Trimming left V 1 base short and J 0 bases short, with 7 bases between. CDR1 and CDR2 (germline): SGHKS, YYEKEE (reference sequence). CDR3 length: 14 amino acids. This CDR3 is CASSLSAVNTEAFF. CDR3 DNA: TGTGCCAGCAGCTTGTCGGCAGTGAACACTGAAGCTTTCTTT.

This clone was seen repeatedly, ten times or more. The chain links TRBV15 to TRBJ1-5; D is ambiguous. The CDR3 totals 15 residues. Trimming cost V 1 base and J 0 bases, with 7 bases left between them. Germline CDR1 and CDR2: LNHNV and YYDKDF (reference sequence). In DNA form, the CDR3 reads TGTGCCACCAGCAGAGGGCAGCCTAGCAATCAGCCCCAGCATTTT. It specifies CATSRGQPSNQPQHF.

The CDR3 is CASSPGGEGARGYTF. The CDR3 nucleotides read TGTGCCAGCTCACCCGGTGGTGAGGGGGCGAGGGGCTACACCTTC. The chain employs TRBV18 and TRBJ1-2; TRBD1 matches at 7 bases. Germline V gives CDR1 KGHSH, CDR2 LQKENI. The CDR3 totals 15 residues. Losses at the gene ends were 3 bases for V and 8 bases for J; bases not matched to a gene: 12.

The chain joins TRBV25-1 to TRBJ1-3; no reliable D call. Germline V CDR1 and CDR2: MGHDK, SYGVNS. This CDR3 contains 16 residues. V dropped 3 bases and J dropped 4 bases, with 16 bases sitting between them. The CDR3: CASSDGSGSWGNTIYF. In DNA, the CDR3 is TGTGCCAGCAGTGATGGCTCCGGTTCTTGGGGAAACACCATATATTTT.

This clone has just one count. This chain joins TRBV6-6 and TRBJ1-1, with no clear D. V lost 5 bases and J 4 bases, leaving 11 bases between the germline ends. This CDR3 region has 13 residues. Germline V CDR1 and CDR2: MNHNY, SVGAGI (reference sequence). CDR3 in DNA: TGTGCCAGCAGTGGCCGGGAAGGCACTGAAGCTTTCTTT. Translation gives CASSGREGTEAFF.

This chain joins TRBV4-1 and TRBJ2-7; 7 nucleotides line up with TRBD1. V shed 0 bases, J shed 1 base, and the junction held 9 bases outside the gene matches. Germline CDR1 is MGHRA and CDR2 is YSYEKL. This CDR3 has 17 residues. CDR3 coding DNA: TGCGCCAGCAGCCAAGATCCCGGGACAGCTTTTTCCTACGAGCAGTACTTC. It yields the protein CASSQDPGTAFSYEQYF.

The rearrangement links TRBV5-1 to TRBJ2-5; perhaps TRBD2 as D (6 bases). The CDR3 extends over 14 amino acids. Germline V gene lookup returns CDR1 SGHRS and CDR2 YFSETQ. V lost 4 bases and J 8 bases, leaving 18 bases between the germline ends. This CDR3 reads CASSVGTDLVTQYF. In DNA, the CDR3 is TGCGCCAGCAGCGTCGGGACTGATCTGGTAACCCAGTACTTC. Filled out from reference TRBV5-1 and TRBJ2-5, the complete variable domain reads KAGVTQTPRYLIKTRGQQVTLSCSPISGHRSVSWYQQTPGQGLQFLFEYFSETQRNKGNFPGRFSGRQFSNSRSEMNVSTLELGDSALYLCASSVGTDLVTQYFGPGTRLLVL.

The genes are TRBV9 and TRBJ2-1, with TRBD2 matching over 9 bases. CDR1 and CDR2 from the germline V gene are SGDLS and YYNGEE. This CDR3 region has 17 residues. V lost 0 bases and J lost 1; bases outside the gene matches: 5. The CDR3 sequence: CASSVAPSGGSYNEQFF. Written as DNA, the CDR3 is TGTGCCAGCAGCGTAGCCCCCAGCGGGGGGTCCTACAATGAGCAGTTCTTC. The variable domain in full, with the rest retrieved from reference TRBV9 and TRBJ2-1, is DSGVTQTPKHLITATGQRVTLRCSPRSGDLSVYWYQQSLDQGLQFLIQYYNGEERAKGNILERFSAQQFPDLHSELNLSSLELGDSALYFCASSVAPSGGSYNEQFFGPGTRLTVL.

The chain joins TRBV10-2 to TRBJ2-5; 12 nucleotides match TRBD2. CDR1 WSHSY and CDR2 SAAADI come from the germline V gene. This CDR3 comprises 16 residues. Trimming at V came to 4 bases and at J to 5 bases, leaving 8 bases not matched to a gene. The CDR3 sequence is CASSGLAGGMRETQYF. The CDR3 nucleotides are TGCGCCAGCAGTGGGCTAGCGGGGGGGATGAGGGAGACCCAGTACTTC.

The V call is TRBV19, the J call TRBJ2-3, with D unclear. With 5 bases removed from V and 1 base from J, the gap between germline ends came to 7 bases. CDR1 is LNHDA and CDR2 is SQIVND in the germline V gene (reference sequence). There are 13 residues in the CDR3. DNA for the CDR3: TGTGCCAGTAGTCCCCAGGGCACAGATACGCAGTATTTT. Translating gives CASSPQGTDTQYF.

The V call is TRBV7-8, the J call TRBJ1-1, with D possibly TRBD1 on 6 matching bases. From germline, CDR1 is SGHVS and CDR2 FQNEAQ. V lost 4 bases to trimming and J lost 0 bases, with 15 bases between them. CDR3 length: 16 residues. CDR3 region: CASSSLTGGVNTEAFF. CDR3 sequence (DNA): TGTGCCAGCAGCTCGTTGACAGGAGGGGTGAACACTGAAGCTTTCTTT. The whole variable domain, remainder taken from reference TRBV7-8 and TRBJ1-1, is GAGVSQSPRYKVAKRGQDVALRCDPISGHVSLFWYQQALGQGPEFLTYFQNEAQLDKSGLPSDRFFAERPEGSVSTLKIQRTQQEDSAVYLCASSSLTGGVNTEAFFGQGTRLTVV.

The chain links TRBV5-8 to TRBJ2-4, with D uncertain. Germline CDR1 SGHTS, CDR2 YDEGEE. V was pared by 4 bases and J by 1 base, with 15 bases between. The CDR3 consists of 16 residues. CDR3: CASSPVPGTAKNIQYF. CDR3 nucleotide sequence: TGTGCCAGCAGCCCGGTGCCAGGAACCGCCAAAAACATTCAGTACTTC.

The chain uses TRBV7-9 and TRBJ1-3; 8 positions match TRBD1. Germline trimming cut 4 bases from V and 4 bases from J; bases unmatched to any gene: 6. Germline lookup yields CDR1 SEHNR and CDR2 FQNEAQ (reference sequence). The CDR3 is made up of 15 amino acids. This CDR3 is CASSSSGQGGNTIYF. DNA for the CDR3: TGTGCCAGCAGCTCGTCAGGACAGGGAGGAAACACCATATATTTT. Full variable domain (rest looked up from reference TRBV7-9 and TRBJ1-3): DTGVSQNPRHKITKRGQNVTFRCDPISEHNRLYWYRQTLGQGPEFLTYFQNEAQLEKSRLLSDRFSAERPKGSFSTLEIQRTEQGDSAMYLCASSSSGQGGNTIYFGEGSWLTVV.

This chain uses TRBV4-1 with TRBJ2-2; D could derive from TRBD1 or TRBD2 (5 bases each). The CDR3 is 18 residues long. The V end was cut by 0 bases, the J end by 0 bases, with 14 bases between. CDR1 MGHRA and CDR2 YSYEKL come from the germline V gene. The CDR3 sequence is CASSQEGFGTANTGELFF. The CDR3 nucleotides are TGCGCCAGCAGCCAAGAGGGGTTTGGGACGGCGAACACCGGGGAGCTGTTTTTT.

The CDR3 loop reads CASSAWRSSYNEQFF. CDR3 nucleotides: TGTGCCAGCAGCGCCTGGCGGAGCTCCTACAATGAGCAGTTCTTC. The chain carries TRBV11-2 and TRBJ2-1; D call uncertain. Trimming took 5 bases from V and 0 from J, leaving 11 bases between them. The germline V gene encodes CDR1 SGHAT and CDR2 FQNNGV. The CDR3 is 15 amino acids.

The chain links TRBV23-1 to TRBJ2-1; D tentatively fits TRBD1 or TRBD2 (5 bases each). TRBV23-1 is noted as an ORF with a role that remains uncertain. V was pared by 6 bases and J by 5 bases, with 23 bases between. The CDR3 runs to 17 residues. CDR3 nucleotides: TGCGCCAGCAGCCGCAGAGGGACCCCGGTTTTCGACAATGAGCAGTTCTTC. Amino acid sequence: CASSRRGTPVFDNEQFF.

This chain joins TRBV10-3 and TRBJ2-7; 7 bases align to TRBD2. Losses at the gene ends were 8 bases for V and 2 bases for J; bases not matched to a gene: 6. In germline, CDR1 is ENHRY, CDR2 SYGVKD. CDR3 length equals 13 residues. The CDR3 sequence: CAIGAAGAYEQYF. In nucleotides, the CDR3 is TGTGCCATCGGTGCGGCGGGGGCCTACGAGCAGTACTTC.

The count of this clone is one. The chain carries TRBV6-1 and TRBJ2-1; D is unresolved. The V end lost 6 bases, the J end lost 4 bases, and 16 bases lay between the germline ends. This CDR3 has 15 amino acids. The germline CDR1 and CDR2 sequences are MNHNS and SASEGT. The CDR3 sequence is CASRIQQIGYNEQFF. CDR3 nucleotide sequence: TGTGCCAGCAGAATTCAACAGATCGGGTACAATGAGCAGTTCTTC.

The V call is TRBV4-2, the J call TRBJ2-2, with 7 bases that match TRBD2. This CDR3 is built from 17 residues. J lost 1 base, V lost 3 bases, and 8 bases had no gene match. CDR1 is LGHNA and CDR2 is YNFKEQ in the germline V gene. This CDR3 reads CASSQVDLAGNTGELFF. The DNA for the CDR3 is TGTGCCAGCAGCCAGGTTGACTTAGCGGGGAACACCGGGGAGCTGTTTTTT.